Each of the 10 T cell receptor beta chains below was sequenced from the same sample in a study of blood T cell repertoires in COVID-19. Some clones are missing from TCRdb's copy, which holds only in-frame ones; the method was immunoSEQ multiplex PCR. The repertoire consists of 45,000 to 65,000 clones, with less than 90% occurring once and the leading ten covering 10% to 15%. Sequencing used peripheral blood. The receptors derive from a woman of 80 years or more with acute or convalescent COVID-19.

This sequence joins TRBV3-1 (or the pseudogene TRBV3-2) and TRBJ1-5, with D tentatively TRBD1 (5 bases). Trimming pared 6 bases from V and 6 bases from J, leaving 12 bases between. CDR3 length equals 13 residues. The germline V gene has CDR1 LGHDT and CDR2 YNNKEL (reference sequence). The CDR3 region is CASSWQGGQPQHF. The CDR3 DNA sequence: TGTGCCAGCAGTTGGCAGGGAGGTCAGCCCCAGCATTTT.

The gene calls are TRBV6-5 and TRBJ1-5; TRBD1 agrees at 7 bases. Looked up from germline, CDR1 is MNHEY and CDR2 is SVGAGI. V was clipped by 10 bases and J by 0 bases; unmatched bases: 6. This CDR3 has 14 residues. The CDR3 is CAISQGVSNQPQHF. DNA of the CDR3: TGTGCCATCTCGCAGGGGGTTAGCAATCAGCCCCAGCATTTT.

The CDR3 nucleotides read TGTGCCAGCAGTTTGACCCAAGGGGGGCAGTTCTTC. This translates into CASSLTQGGQFF. The rearrangement joins TRBV11-3 to TRBJ2-1; the D gene is possibly TRBD1 (6 bases). Germline V gene data show CDR1 as SGHNT and CDR2 as YENEEA. CDR3 length: 12 residues. V was shortened by 6 bases and J by 12 bases, with 15 bases between the two germline ends.

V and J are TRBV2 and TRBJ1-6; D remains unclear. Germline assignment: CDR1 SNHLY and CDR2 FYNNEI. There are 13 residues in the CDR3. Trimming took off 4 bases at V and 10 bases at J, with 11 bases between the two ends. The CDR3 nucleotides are TGTGCCAGCAGTGCTAACCTCCCATCACCCCTCCACTTT. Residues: CASSANLPSPLHF.

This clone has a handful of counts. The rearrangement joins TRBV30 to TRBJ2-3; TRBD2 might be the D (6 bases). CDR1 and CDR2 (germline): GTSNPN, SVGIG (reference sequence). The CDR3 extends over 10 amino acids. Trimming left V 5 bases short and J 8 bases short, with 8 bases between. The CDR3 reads CAWAGSTQYF. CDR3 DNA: TGTGCCTGGGCGGGGTCTACGCAGTATTTT. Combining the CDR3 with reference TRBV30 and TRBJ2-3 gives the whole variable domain SQTIHQWPATLVQPVGSPLSLECTVEGTSNPNLYWYRQAAGRGLQLLFYSVGIGQISSEVPQNLSASRPQDRQFILSSKKLLLSDSGFYLCAWAGSTQYFGPGTRLTVL.

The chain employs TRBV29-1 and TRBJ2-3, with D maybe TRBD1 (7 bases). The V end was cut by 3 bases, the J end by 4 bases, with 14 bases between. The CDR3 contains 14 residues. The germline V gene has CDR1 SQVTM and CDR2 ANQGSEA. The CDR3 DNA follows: TGCAGCGTTGACGTTGGAGGGGGCTCAGATACGCAGTATTTT. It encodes CSVDVGGGSDTQYF.

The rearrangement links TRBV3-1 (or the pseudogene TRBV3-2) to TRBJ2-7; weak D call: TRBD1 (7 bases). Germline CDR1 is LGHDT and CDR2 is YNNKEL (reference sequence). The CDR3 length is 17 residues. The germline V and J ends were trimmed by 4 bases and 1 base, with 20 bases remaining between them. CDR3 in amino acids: CASSRSLAGQISYEQYF. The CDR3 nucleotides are TGTGCCAGCAGCCGATCCCTCGCGGGACAGATATCCTACGAGCAGTACTTC.

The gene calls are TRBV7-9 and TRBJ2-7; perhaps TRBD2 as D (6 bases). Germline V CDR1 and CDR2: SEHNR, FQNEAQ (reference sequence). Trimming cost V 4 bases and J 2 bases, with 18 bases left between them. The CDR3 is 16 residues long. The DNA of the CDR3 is TGTGCCAGCAGCTCCGCCCGGGGGTCCGAAACCTACGAGCAGTACTTC. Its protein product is CASSSARGSETYEQYF.

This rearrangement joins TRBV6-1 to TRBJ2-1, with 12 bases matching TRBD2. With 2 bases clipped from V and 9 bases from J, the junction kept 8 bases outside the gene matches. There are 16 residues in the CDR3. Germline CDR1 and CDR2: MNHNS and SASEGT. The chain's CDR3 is CASSESPSGGAAEQFF. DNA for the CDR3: TGTGCCAGCAGTGAATCCCCTAGCGGGGGGGCCGCTGAGCAGTTCTTC.

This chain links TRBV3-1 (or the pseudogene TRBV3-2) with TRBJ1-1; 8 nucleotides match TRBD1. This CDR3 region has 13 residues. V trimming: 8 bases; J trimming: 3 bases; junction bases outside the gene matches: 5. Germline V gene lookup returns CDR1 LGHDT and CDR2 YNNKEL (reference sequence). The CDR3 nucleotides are TGTGCCAGCGCCGGACAGGGATACACTGAAGCTTTCTTT. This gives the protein CASAGQGYTEAFF.